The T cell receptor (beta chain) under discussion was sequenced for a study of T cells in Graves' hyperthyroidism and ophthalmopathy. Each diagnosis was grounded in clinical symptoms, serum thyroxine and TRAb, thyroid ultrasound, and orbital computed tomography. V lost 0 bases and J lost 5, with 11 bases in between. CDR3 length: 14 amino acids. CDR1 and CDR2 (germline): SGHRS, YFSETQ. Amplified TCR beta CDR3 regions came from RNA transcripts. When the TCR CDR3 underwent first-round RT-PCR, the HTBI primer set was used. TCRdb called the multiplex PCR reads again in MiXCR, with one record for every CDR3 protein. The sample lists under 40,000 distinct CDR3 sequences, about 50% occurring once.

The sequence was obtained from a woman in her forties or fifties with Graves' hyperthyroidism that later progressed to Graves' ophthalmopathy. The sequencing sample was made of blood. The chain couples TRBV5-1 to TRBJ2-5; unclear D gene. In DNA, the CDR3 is TGCGCCAGCAGCTTGGCCTGGAGCTCTGAGACCCAGTACTTC. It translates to CASSLAWSSETQYF.